This passage covers 18 T cell receptor beta chains from one sample sequenced in a study of metastatic and nonmetastatic thyroid tumors. Nobody among the patients had been given any treatment before thyroid surgery. TCRdb re-analyzed the PCR reads through MiXCR. The sample shows roughly 40,000 clones, roughly a sixth of them seen only once. Sequenced material: blood. The receptors originated from a female donor with papillary thyroid cancer or a benign thyroid nodule (not recorded which). Some clones in this sample may be carry-over from other donors' samples.

This clone was recorded at least ten times. V is TRBV7-6 and J is TRBJ2-7; D might be TRBD2 (6 bases). The CDR3 spans 13 residues. The germline V gene encodes CDR1 SGHVS and CDR2 FNYEAQ. V was shortened by 5 bases and J by 3 bases, with 11 bases between the two germline ends. This chain's CDR3 is CASSQGTLYEQYF. The DNA of the CDR3 is TGTGCCAGCAGCCAAGGGACTCTCTACGAGCAGTACTTC. The full variable domain, rest sourced from reference TRBV7-6 and TRBJ2-7, is GAGVSQSPRYKVTKRGQDVALRCDPISGHVSLYWYRQALGQGPEFLTYFNYEAQQDKSGLPNDRFSAERPEGSISTLTIQRTEQRDSAMYRCASSQGTLYEQYFGPGTRLTVT.

This clone was detected ten times or more. The chain uses TRBV2 and TRBJ1-3, with a possible D match to TRBD1 (6 bases). V lost 9 bases and J lost 8, with 20 bases in between. Per the germline V gene, CDR1 is SNHLY and CDR2 is FYNNEI. This CDR3 has 14 amino acids. CDR3 DNA: TGTGCCAGTGTAGGACAGACCTCTGGGGACACCATATATTTT. It translates to CASVGQTSGDTIYF.

There are a few counts of this clone. Mismatch with germline at one junction end may stem from a read error. The chain uses TRBV19 and TRBJ1-3; no definite D call. The germline CDR1 and CDR2 sequences are LNHDA and SQIVND (reference sequence). The CDR3 is made up of 13 amino acids. CDR3 bases: TGTGCCAGTAGTATAGGGTCTGGAAACACCGTATATTTT. Translated: CASSIGSGNTVYF.

This clone was observed many times. The V and J genes are TRBV19 and TRBJ2-1; D remains unclear. The CDR3 has 14 amino acids. CDR1 LNHDA and CDR2 SQIVND come from the germline V gene (reference sequence). Trimming cost V 7 bases and J 0 bases, with 10 bases left between them. The CDR3 sequence is CASIGWTSYNEQFF. Here the CDR3 DNA reads TGTGCCAGTATCGGGTGGACCTCCTACAATGAGCAGTTCTTC.

A note on this clone: Since a much larger clone is just one base distant, this may be a read error. The chain employs TRBV19 and TRBJ2-1; D is perhaps TRBD1 (6 bases). The CDR3 consists of 16 residues. V dropped 7 bases and J dropped 3 bases, with 19 bases sitting between them. Germline V gene data show CDR1 as LNHDA and CDR2 as SQIVND (reference sequence). The CDR3 DNA reads as TGTGCCAGTAACTTACAGGGCCCCCCGGGCTACAATGAGCAGTTCTTC. Translated, it gives CASNLQGPPGYNEQFF.

This clone was seen many times. The CDR3 region is CASSRDRGTYEQYF. DNA of the CDR3: TGTGCCAGCAGCCGGGACAGGGGGACCTACGAGCAGTACTTC. The chain recombines TRBV7-2 with TRBJ2-7; TRBD1 matches 11 bases. This CDR3 contains 14 residues. After removal of 5 bases from V and 2 bases from J, the junction contained 2 bases not matched to a gene. Germline V lookup: CDR1 SGHTA, CDR2 FQGNSA.

In this sample, this clone turned up many times. V is TRBV5-1 and J is TRBJ2-5; 7 bases map to TRBD1. J lost 2 bases, V lost 4 bases, and 8 bases had no gene match. This CDR3 has 15 amino acids. The germline V gene encodes CDR1 SGHRS and CDR2 YFSETQ. The CDR3 loop reads CASSNPGTEQETQYF. Here the CDR3 DNA reads TGCGCCAGCAGCAACCCCGGGACAGAGCAAGAGACCCAGTACTTC.

This sequence joins TRBV30 and TRBJ1-5; 7 bases are a match to TRBD1. From germline, CDR1 is GTSNPN and CDR2 SVGIG (reference sequence). V dropped 2 bases and J dropped 7; count of bases not matched to a gene: 8. This CDR3 has 14 amino acids. CDR3 loop: CAWSFGGGGQPQHF. The DNA of the CDR3 is TGTGCCTGGAGTTTTGGAGGGGGCGGACAGCCCCAGCATTTT.

This clone was counted many times. The identical CDR3 is also encoded by other nucleotide sequences in the sample. CDR3 nucleotides: TGCAGCGTTGGACAGGGTGGGGATACGCAGTATTTT. Its protein product is CSVGQGGDTQYF. J is TRBJ2-3 and V is TRBV29-1; TRBD1 matches at 7 bases. The V segment lost 4 bases and the J segment 6 bases; nucleotides outside the gene matches: 4. The V gene's germline CDR1 is SQVTM and CDR2 ANQGSEA. This CDR3 has 12 residues.

Ten or more counts support this clone. J is TRBJ2-2 and V is TRBV20-1; TRBD2 aligns across 10 bases. Germline CDR1 and CDR2: DFQATT and SNEGSKA (reference sequence). The J segment lost 1 base and the V segment lost 6 bases, leaving 8 bases of the junction unmatched. The CDR3 has 16 amino acids. Written as DNA, the CDR3 is TGCAGTGCCCCTCTAGCGGGAGTAGGGAACACCGGGGAGCTGTTTTTT. Protein product: CSAPLAGVGNTGELFF.

At least ten counts were recorded for this clone. The identical CDR3 is also encoded by other nucleotide sequences in the sample. The chain uses TRBV27 and TRBJ1-2; D remains ambiguous. Per the germline V gene, CDR1 is MNHEY and CDR2 is SMNVEV (reference sequence). The CDR3 length is 14 residues. V dropped 1 base and J dropped 4 bases, with 10 bases sitting between them. The CDR3 bases are TGTGCCAGCAGTTTATATGGAGGTGGCTATGGCTACACCTTC. Translating it yields CASSLYGGGYGYTF.

This clone came up a few times. An end of the junction differs from the germline gene, which may be a read error. The J gene is TRBJ2-3, the V gene TRBV28; TRBD2 matches at 10 bases. Germline-derived CDR1 and CDR2 are MDHEN and SYDVKM. This CDR3 is 19 amino acids long. CDR3 nucleotides: TGTTCCAGCAGTTTTCCCGGACTAGCGGCGGCCCTAGTTACAGATACGCAGTATTTT. Amino acid sequence: CSSSFPGLAAALVTDTQYF.

This clone was detected many times. This chain joins TRBV14 and TRBJ2-7; 7 bases line up with TRBD1. Germline CDR1 reads SGHDN; CDR2 reads FVKESK. The CDR3 sequence is 14 residues long. V lost 3 bases and J lost 4; bases outside the gene matches: 6. CDR3 sequence reads: CASSQGQWGYEQYF. The CDR3 DNA reads TGTGCCAGCAGCCAGGGACAGTGGGGGTACGAGCAGTACTTC.

This clone was detected ten times or more. The genes are TRBV9 and TRBJ1-2; D uncertain. Germline V gene lookup returns CDR1 SGDLS and CDR2 YYNGEE. The CDR3 extends over 11 amino acids. V lost 3 bases to trimming and J lost 4 bases, with 4 bases between them. The chain's CDR3 is CASSDSYGYTF. CDR3 bases: TGTGCCAGCAGCGACAGCTATGGCTACACCTTC.

The J gene is TRBJ2-1, the V gene TRBV4-3, with 7 bases lining up with TRBD1. V lost 4 bases and J lost 7; bases outside the gene matches: 4. The CDR3 consists of 13 residues. The germline gives CDR1 LGHNA, CDR2 YSLEER. The CDR3 sequence is CASSRGQRNEQFF. CDR3 nucleotide sequence: TGCGCCAGCAGCCGGGGACAGCGTAATGAGCAGTTCTTC.

In this sample, this clone turned up many times. The chain uses TRBV13 and TRBJ2-1; the match to TRBD2 covers 8 bases. Germline V gene sequence: CDR1 PRHDT, CDR2 FYEKMQ (reference sequence). The trim removed 8 bases at V and 4 bases at J, leaving 4 bases unmatched. This CDR3 has 13 residues. Written as DNA, the CDR3 is TGTGCCAGCGATGTAGCGGGGTACAATGAGCAGTTCTTC. It encodes CASDVAGYNEQFF.

There are a few counts of this clone. A much larger clonotype is one base distant, so this may be a read error. This sample also contains other DNA sequences that code for the same CDR3. The CDR3 region has the DNA TGTGCCAGCAGCCGTTCGGGTGGGAGGGAGACCCAGTACTTC. Translated: CASSRSGGRETQYF. V is TRBV6-1 and J is TRBJ2-5, with D possibly matching TRBD2 (6 bases). The CDR3 consists of 14 residues. The germline gives CDR1 MNHNS, CDR2 SASEGT. Trimming shortened V by 6 bases and J by 5 bases, and 16 bases separated the two germline ends.

This chain uses TRBV6-2 or TRBV6-3 with TRBJ2-2; D remains unclear. Germline lookup yields CDR1 MNHEY and CDR2 SVGEGT. The CDR3 consists of 13 residues. Trimming took 6 bases from V and 0 from J, leaving 5 bases between them. The CDR3, as DNA: TGTGCCAGCAGCAGAACGAACACCGGGGAGCTGTTTTTT. It yields the protein CASSRTNTGELFF.